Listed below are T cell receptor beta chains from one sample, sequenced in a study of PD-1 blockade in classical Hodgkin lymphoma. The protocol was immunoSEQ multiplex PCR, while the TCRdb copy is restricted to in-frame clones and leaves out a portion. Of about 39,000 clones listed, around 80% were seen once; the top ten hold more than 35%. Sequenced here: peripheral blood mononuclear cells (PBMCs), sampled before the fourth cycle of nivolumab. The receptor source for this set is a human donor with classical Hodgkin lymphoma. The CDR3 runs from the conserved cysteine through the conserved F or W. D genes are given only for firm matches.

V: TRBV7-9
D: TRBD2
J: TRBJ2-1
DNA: TGTGCCAGCAGCTTAGGGCTAGCGGCAAGCTCCTACAATGAGCAGTTCTTC
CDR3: CASSLGLAASSYNEQFF

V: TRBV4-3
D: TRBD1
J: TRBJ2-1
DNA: TGCGCCAGCAGCCAAGACGGCGCAGGGGGCAGGAATGAGCAGTTCTTC
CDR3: CASSQDGAGGRNEQFF

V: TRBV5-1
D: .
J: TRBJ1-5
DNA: TGCGCCAGCAGCCAAGGGGACGGGGGTCAGCCCCAGCATTTT
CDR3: CASSQGDGGQPQHF

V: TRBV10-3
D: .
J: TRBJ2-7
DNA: TGTGCCATCAGTAGCGGGCTCAACTCCTACGAGCAGTACTTC
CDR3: CAISSGLNSYEQYF

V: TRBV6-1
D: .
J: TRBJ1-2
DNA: TGTGCCAGCCATAGGCAAGCCTACTATGGCTACACCTTC
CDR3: CASHRQAYYGYTF

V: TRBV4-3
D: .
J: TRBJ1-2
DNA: TGCGCCAGCAGCCACCCGGGGGCAGCTAACTATGGCTACACCTTC
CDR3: CASSHPGAANYGYTF

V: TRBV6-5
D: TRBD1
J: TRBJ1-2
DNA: TGTGCCAGCAGCAAATTCGGACAGGGGGTATATGGCTACACCTTC
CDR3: CASSKFGQGVYGYTF

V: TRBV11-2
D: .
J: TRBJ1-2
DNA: TGTGCCAGCAGCTCGACCGGGAGCTTAAATATACTTGGCTACACCTTC
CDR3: CASSSTGSLNILGYTF

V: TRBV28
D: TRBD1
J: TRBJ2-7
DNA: TGTGCCAGCAGAACGACAGGGGAGTCCTACGAGCAGTACTTC
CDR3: CASRTTGESYEQYF

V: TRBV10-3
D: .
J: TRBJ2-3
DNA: TGTGCCATCAGTGAGCTGGGGGTGAGCACAGATACGCAGTATTTT
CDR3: CAISELGVSTDTQYF

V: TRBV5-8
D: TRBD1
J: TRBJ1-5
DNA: TGTGCCAGCAGCTCGGGACAGGGCTATAGCAATCAGCCCCAGCATTTT
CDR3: CASSSGQGYSNQPQHF

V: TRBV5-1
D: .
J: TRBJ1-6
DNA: TGCGCCAGCAGCTTTAGGACCGTTAAGGGTTCACCCCTCCACTTT
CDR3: CASSFRTVKGSPLHF

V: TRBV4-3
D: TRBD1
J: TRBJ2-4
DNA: TGCGCCAGCAGTGCGACAGGGGGCGCTTTCGGTGGAATTCAGTACTTC
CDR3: CASSATGGAFGGIQYF

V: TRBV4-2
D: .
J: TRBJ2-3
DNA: TGTGCCAGCAGATCAGATGGCGGGGGCCCTAGCACAGATACGCAGTATTTT
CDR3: CASRSDGGGPSTDTQYF

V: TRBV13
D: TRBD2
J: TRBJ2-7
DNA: TGTGCCAGCAGAGAAGCGGGGACCTCCTACGAGCAGTACTTC
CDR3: CASREAGTSYEQYF

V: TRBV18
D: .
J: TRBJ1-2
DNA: TGTGCCAGCTCACCAGACACGATCTATGGCTACACCTTC
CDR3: CASSPDTIYGYTF